This is a list of T cell receptor beta chains from one sample in a study of blood T cell repertoires in COVID-19. Clones were read by immunoSEQ multiplex PCR, and TCRdb kept only the in-frame ones, dropping some. The data show some 250,000 clones, approximately 90% seen once. The specimen sequenced was PBMCs or T cells enriched from blood (not recorded which). These TCRs come from a human donor in a cohort exposed to, infected with or recovered from COVID-19 (not recorded which). The donor label of this sample is uncertain. Both conserved end residues are part of each CDR3. The D gene is left open where the match is weak. Only some rows state a clone size, as once, few, many or a class for expanded clones.

D: NA; J: TRBJ1-4; V: TRBV18; size: NA; DNA: TGTGCCAGCTCACCATCCCAGCCCGGGGGTGAAAAACTGTTTTTT; CDR3: CASSPSQPGGEKLFF
D: TRBD1; J: TRBJ1-6; V: TRBV30; size: NA; DNA: TGTGCCTGGAATACAGGGGGCGATTCACCCCTCCACTTT; CDR3: CAWNTGGDSPLHF
D: TRBD1; J: TRBJ2-7; V: TRBV5-6; size: NA; DNA: TGTGCCAGCAGCTTGTATGGGACAGGGATAATCTACGAGCAGTACTTC; CDR3: CASSLYGTGIIYEQYF
D: TRBD1; J: TRBJ2-2; V: TRBV25-1; size: NA; DNA: TGTGCCAGCAGTGAAAATGTCAGGGGGCGGAACGGGGAGCTGTTTTTT; CDR3: CASSENVRGRNGELFF
D: NA; J: TRBJ2-7; V: TRBV21-1; size: NA; DNA: TGTGCCAGCAGCAGACGGACAGGGGGGTCCTACGAGCAGTACTTC; CDR3: CASSRRTGGSYEQYF
D: TRBD2; J: TRBJ2-3; V: TRBV24-1; size: NA; DNA: TGTGCCACCAGTTCTACGACTAGCGGGGCCACAGATACGCAGTATTTT; CDR3: CATSSTTSGATDTQYF
D: TRBD2; J: TRBJ2-7; V: TRBV4-3; size: NA; DNA: TGCGCCAGCAGCCCAACTAGCGGGGGCTCGTACGAGCAGTACTTC; CDR3: CASSPTSGGSYEQYF
D: TRBD2; J: TRBJ2-7; V: TRBV28; size: once; DNA: TGTGCCAGCAGCCCCTGGGGTCGCGGGGGGGGCCTCTACGAGCAGTACTTC; CDR3: CASSPWGRGGGLYEQYF
D: NA; J: TRBJ1-2; V: TRBV13; size: NA; DNA: TGTGCCAGCAGCCACCGGGACACCTCTAACTATGGCTACACCTTC; CDR3: CASSHRDTSNYGYTF
D: NA; J: TRBJ2-3; V: TRBV9; size: NA; DNA: TGTGCCAGCAGCGTAACGCGGGGTAGCACAGATACGCAGTATTTT; CDR3: CASSVTRGSTDTQYF
D: NA; J: TRBJ1-4; V: TRBV2; size: NA; DNA: TGTGCCAGCTTCCAGGGGCTAGGTAATGAAAAACTGTTTTTT; CDR3: CASFQGLGNEKLFF
D: NA; J: TRBJ1-2; V: TRBV7-8; size: few; DNA: TGTGCCAGCAGCCCCCGCCGCGGAGCTAGCTATGGCTACACCTTC; CDR3: CASSPRRGASYGYTF
D: NA; J: TRBJ2-3; V: TRBV29-1; size: NA; DNA: TGCAGCGTTGAACGGACAGTGGCAGATACGCAGTATTTT; CDR3: CSVERTVADTQYF
D: NA; J: TRBJ1-5; V: TRBV28; size: NA; DNA: TGTGCCAGCACCCTTTTGGGGGAGGGCAATCAGCCCCAGCATTTT; CDR3: CASTLLGEGNQPQHF
D: TRBD1; J: TRBJ1-5; V: TRBV24-1; size: once; DNA: TGTGCCACCAGTGACGCCCCGGGACAGGGAGAGGGGGTAAGGCCCCAGCATTTT; CDR3: CATSDAPGQGEGVRPQHF
D: TRBD1; J: TRBJ1-1; V: TRBV27; size: NA; DNA: TGTGCCAGCAGTTCAGACAGGGGAGAAGACACTGAAGCTTTCTTT; CDR3: CASSSDRGEDTEAFF
D: NA; J: TRBJ1-6; V: TRBV5-6; size: NA; DNA: TGTGCCAGCTCTAAAGGGGGAACGGGCAATTCACCCCTCCACTTT; CDR3: CASSKGGTGNSPLHF
D: NA; J: TRBJ1-3; V: TRBV6-2/TRBV6-3; size: NA; DNA: TGTGCCAGCAGTCCGGGATATTCTGGAAACACCATATATTTT; CDR3: CASSPGYSGNTIYF
D: TRBD1; J: TRBJ1-3; V: TRBV3-1/TRBV3-2; size: NA; DNA: TGTGCCAGCAGCCAAGGAGGGGGCGCGGGTGGAAACACCATATATTTT; CDR3: CASSQGGGAGGNTIYF
D: TRBD1; J: TRBJ1-2; V: TRBV18; size: once; DNA: TGTGCCAGCTCACCTCCATGGACAGGGGCCGCTGGGAAGGGTGGCTACACCTTC; CDR3: CASSPPWTGAAGKGGYTF
D: TRBD1; J: TRBJ2-1; V: TRBV18; size: NA; DNA: TGTGCCAGCTCAGAGGGACAGGGGGCCAATGAGCAGTTCTTC; CDR3: CASSEGQGANEQFF
D: TRBD2; J: TRBJ2-5; V: TRBV4-1; size: NA; DNA: TGCGCCAGCAGCCAAAGAAGGGATATTAGCGGGGGTGAGACCCAGTACTTC; CDR3: CASSQRRDISGGETQYF
D: TRBD1; J: TRBJ1-2; V: TRBV5-5; size: few; DNA: TGTGCCAGCACCTCCGGGACAGAAAACTATGGCTACACCTTC; CDR3: CASTSGTENYGYTF
D: NA; J: TRBJ2-6; V: TRBV24-1; size: NA; DNA: TGTGCCACCAGTGACGGGGTTTCAGGGGAGACTGGGGCCAACGTCCTGACTTTC; CDR3: CATSDGVSGETGANVLTF
D: TRBD1; J: TRBJ2-1; V: TRBV7-3; size: NA; DNA: TGTGCCAGCAGCTTAATGGGACAGGTCGATGAGCAGTTCTTC; CDR3: CASSLMGQVDEQFF
D: TRBD2; J: TRBJ2-7; V: TRBV7-9; size: NA; DNA: TGTGCCAGCAGCCCAGAGACAGCGGGGGAGAGCTCCTACGAGCAGTACTTC; CDR3: CASSPETAGESSYEQYF
D: NA; J: TRBJ1-3; V: TRBV4-1; size: NA; DNA: TGCGCCAGCAGCAGAGAGGACAGAGGAGGAAACACCATATATTTT; CDR3: CASSREDRGGNTIYF
D: TRBD1; J: TRBJ2-7; V: TRBV2; size: NA; DNA: TGTGCCAGCATCGGGAGGGACAGGGGACGGGAGCAGTACTTC; CDR3: CASIGRDRGREQYF
D: NA; J: TRBJ1-5; V: TRBV27; size: once; DNA: TGTGCCAGCAGTATCAGGGGTGGCAATCAGCCCCAGCATTTT; CDR3: CASSIRGGNQPQHF
D: TRBD1; J: TRBJ2-7; V: TRBV6-5; size: NA; DNA: TGTGCCAGCAGTCATTTGACAGGGGCCTCCTACGAGCAGTACTTC; CDR3: CASSHLTGASYEQYF
D: TRBD2; J: TRBJ2-7; V: TRBV2; size: once; DNA: TGTGCCAGCAGTGACCGACTAGCCCGAGCCTACGAGCAGTACTTC; CDR3: CASSDRLARAYEQYF
D: NA; J: TRBJ1-1; V: TRBV25-1; size: NA; DNA: TGTGCCAGCAGTGATCATCCGAACACTGAAGCTTTCTTT; CDR3: CASSDHPNTEAFF
D: TRBD1; J: TRBJ2-7; V: TRBV30; size: NA; DNA: TGTGCCTGGGCTGAGGGGACAGGGCCCTACGAGCAGTACTTC; CDR3: CAWAEGTGPYEQYF
D: NA; J: TRBJ1-1; V: TRBV6-5; size: NA; DNA: TGTGCCAGCAGTTACTCGTTAGGAGAGAACACTGAAGCTTTCTTT; CDR3: CASSYSLGENTEAFF